This entry describes one TCR beta chain. The antigen it recognizes is unknown. Base qualities are not at hand, and no much larger clone is one base apart. The immunoSEQ Assay, a bias-controlled multiplex PCR, was used to amplify TCRbeta CDR3 regions from genomic DNA. In the source study's methods: The number of nucleated cells in each sample was estimated from the amplification of reference gene primers within the assay. To quantify the absolute abundance of each unique TCRbeta CDR3 rearrangement, sequence reads were collapsed and filtered. For each sample, productive Simpson clonality was calculated as the square root of Simpson's diversity index over productive rearrangements. Entries here come from immuneACCESS through TCRdb and include only in-frame sequences with V and J called. Some clones fail to appear in such tables; in the studies checked, an unresolved V gene covers under half of the shortfall, and the cause of the remainder is unknown. The D gene and trimming were derived from the DNA, and the V and J assignments and clone size from that table. The sample table records some 170,000 clones; about 88% of these occur just once. The top ten constitute 1% to 1.2% of the sample.

The CDR3 starts with the cysteine, ends with the phenylalanine, and has 18 residues. CDR3 DNA only is kept here, 54 bases in frame from base 1. Germline trimming: 1 base from V, 0 bases from J; junction bases outside gene matches: 6. CDR1 and CDR2, per the germline V gene, are MGHRA and YSYEKL. The data originate from a study of blood T cell repertoires in COVID-19 (dated by TCRdb to about 2020). A note on the overall study: Samples covering the acute and convalescent phases of COVID-19 were provided by collaborators in the United States, Italy and Spain. The material from the prospective study consisted of cDNA or gDNA derived from T cells, B-cell-depleted T cells, or PBMCs. Subjects who had been exposed to COVID-19, were actively infected with it, or had recovered from it provided the deeply sampled blood TCRbeta repertoires that made up the dataset. A freely available public database, intended as a resource for researchers studying the immune response to SARS-CoV-2, is where the repertoires were released. Samples came from the ongoing ImmuneRACE study (first 160 participants) plus 1,254 subjects from 6 global collaborators. Sample metadata almost always included a de-identified subject ID, COVID-19 status, age in years and sex. Where available, HLA class I and class II types were taken from metadata supplied by the sample provider and were not determined by assay-based typing.

Whole blood was collected in K2EDTA tubes by collaborating institutions according to the institutions' own protocols. For TCRbeta analysis, collaborators shipped samples in one of three forms: frozen whole blood, isolated PBMCs, or DNA extracted from either of those sample types. General findings and caveats noted by the study authors: The amount of clinical and demographic metadata varied by source and participant and was provided uncurated.

The chain was built from TRBV4-1 and TRBJ2-3; TRBD2 fits 11 bases in the junction. Material: peripheral blood. This clonotype originated in a man aged 35-49 years with acute or convalescent COVID-19. At the DNA level, the sequence is TGCGCCAGCAGCCAAGCGATACTAGCGGGGGCTAGCACAGATACGCAGTATTTT. Translation gives CASSQAILAGASTDTQYF.